Listed below are T cell receptor beta chains from one sample, sequenced in a study of PD-L1 blockade in urothelial cancer. The assay was immunoSEQ multiplex PCR, and TCRdb's table has in-frame clones only and misses some. Here the sample spans 75,000 to 95,000 clones, around four fifths being singletons. The material sequenced was PBMCs, taken around atezolizumab (anti-PD-L1) treatment. Receptor source: a middle-aged man with urothelial cancer. Both conserved end residues are part of each CDR3. D genes are given only for firm matches. Clone size is stated in some rows and not others, as once, few, many or a class when expanded.

clone_size j_call cdr3_length v_call d_call cdr3_nt cdr3_aa
. TRBJ1-5 16 TRBV19 . TGTGCCAGTAGTCAACGAGGCAGCTTTTCCAATCAGCCCCAGCATTTT CASSQRGSFSNQPQHF
. TRBJ2-7 12 TRBV29-1 . TGCAGCGTTGAGGACACCCCCTACGAGCAGTACTTC CSVEDTPYEQYF
. TRBJ2-5 13 TRBV6-5 TRBD2 TGTGCCAGCAGTCCCGGACTAGCGGAGACCCAGTACTTC CASSPGLAETQYF
. TRBJ2-1 16 TRBV5-1 TRBD2 TGCGCCAGCAGCTTGGCCAGACTAGCGGACTACAATGAGCAGTTCTTC CASSLARLADYNEQFF
. TRBJ2-5 15 TRBV5-1 . TGCGCCAGCAGCTTGGAGGTAGGGGCCGGAGAGACCCAGTACTTC CASSLEVGAGETQYF
. TRBJ2-2 16 TRBV7-6 TRBD2 TGTGCCAGCAGCTTATTATCGGGAGGTGACACCGGGGAGCTGTTTTTT CASSLLSGGDTGELFF
. TRBJ2-2 16 TRBV9 . TGTGCCAGCAGCGTAGATCGGGGGGCGATGACCGGGGAGCTGTTTTTT CASSVDRGAMTGELFF
. TRBJ2-4 15 TRBV4-3 . TGCGCCAGCAGCCAAGATTGGGGGGACAAAAACATTCAGTACTTC CASSQDWGDKNIQYF
. TRBJ1-1 13 TRBV7-2 TRBD1 TGTGCCAGCACCAAAGGGGGCCGGACTGAAGCTTTCTTT CASTKGGRTEAFF
. TRBJ1-5 12 TRBV10-1 . TGCACCGGGACCGGAGGGGATCAGCCCCAGCATTTT CTGTGGDQPQHF
. TRBJ1-1 13 TRBV7-3 . TGTGCCAGCAGCTTATCAGGGCGTACTGAAGCTTTCTTT CASSLSGRTEAFF
. TRBJ2-2 15 TRBV7-6 TRBD2 TGTGCCAGCAGCCGAACGGGAGGCATAGCCGGGGAGCTGTTTTTT CASSRTGGIAGELFF
. TRBJ2-7 13 TRBV14 . TGTGCCAGCAGCCGGCTTCGCGGGGTCGAGCAGTACTTC CASSRLRGVEQYF
. TRBJ2-1 15 TRBV6-5 . TGTGCCAGCAGTTTTGACCAGGGGAGATACAATGAGCAGTTCTTC CASSFDQGRYNEQFF
. TRBJ1-2 13 TRBV19 . TGTGCCAGTAGAACGGGGTCGGACTATGGCTACACCTTC CASRTGSDYGYTF
. TRBJ2-1 16 TRBV27 TRBD2 TGTGCCAGCAGGAGACTGACTAGCGGGAGGTACAATGAGCAGTTCTTC CASRRLTSGRYNEQFF
. TRBJ2-5 15 TRBV5-6 . TGTGCCAGCAGTCCCGGTGCAGGGGCGAAAGAGACCCAGTACTTC CASSPGAGAKETQYF
once TRBJ1-2 15 TRBV27 . TGTGCCAGCAGTTTATACGGGGAAGGTAGGAACGGCTACACCTTC CASSLYGEGRNGYTF
. TRBJ1-1 13 TRBV6-6 . TGTGCCAGCAGCCTACGGGCGGGGGCTGAAGCTTTCTTT CASSLRAGAEAFF
. TRBJ2-2 13 TRBV29-1 . TGCAGCGTTGAAGCAGGGAACACCGGGGAGCTGTTTTTT CSVEAGNTGELFF
. TRBJ2-7 14 TRBV11-1 TRBD1 TGTGCCAGCAGCTCCGACAGGGCTGCCTACGAGCAGTACTTC CASSSDRAAYEQYF
. TRBJ2-7 14 TRBV7-8 TRBD2 TGTGCCAGCAGCTCGGGACTAGCGGGAGTTGAGCAGTACTTC CASSSGLAGVEQYF
. TRBJ1-1 16 TRBV19 TRBD1 TGTGCCAGTAAGGGGGGACAGGGGGCGGGGAACACTGAAGCTTTCTTT CASKGGQGAGNTEAFF
. TRBJ1-1 14 TRBV7-8 . TGTGCCAGCAGCTTTGGCAACCAGAACACTGAAGCTTTCTTT CASSFGNQNTEAFF
. TRBJ1-3 13 TRBV29-1 TRBD1 TGCAGCGCTGGACAGGGGGCTGGAAACACCATATATTTT CSAGQGAGNTIYF
. TRBJ2-7 13 TRBV6-6 TRBD1 TGTGCCAGCAGTAAAACCCCAGGGGGCGAGCAGTACTTC CASSKTPGGEQYF
. TRBJ2-5 13 TRBV27 . TGTGCCAGCAGTTTTACAGGGAGAGAGACCCAGTACTTC CASSFTGRETQYF
. TRBJ2-1 14 TRBV5-1 TRBD1 TGCGCCAGCAGCTTTGCCGGACAGGGGTATGAGCAGTTCTTC CASSFAGQGYEQFF
. TRBJ2-1 10 TRBV20-1 . TGCAGTGCTGGGGGGAATGAGCAGTTCTTC CSAGGNEQFF
. TRBJ1-4 14 TRBV5-1 TRBD1 TGCGCCAGCAGCTCAGGGACAGGGGAGAGAAAACTGTTTTTT CASSSGTGERKLFF
. TRBJ2-7 14 TRBV2 TRBD1 TGTGCCAGCAGTCTCGGGACAGGGCAGTACGAGCAGTACTTC CASSLGTGQYEQYF
. TRBJ2-2 14 TRBV11-3 . TGTGCCAGCAGCTTAGATCGGACTCAAGGGGAGCTGTTTTTT CASSLDRTQGELFF
. TRBJ1-5 15 TRBV7-9 . TGTGCCACCTCACCTGGGGGGGATCGGAATCAGCCCCAGCATTTT CATSPGGDRNQPQHF
few TRBJ2-7 14 TRBV7-2 TRBD2 TGTGCCAGCAGCTCCCGGACTAGCGGATACGAGCAGTACTTC CASSSRTSGYEQYF
. TRBJ2-1 13 TRBV4-1 . TGCGCCAGCAGCTCGGAGGGGGGGGATGAGCAGTTCTTC CASSSEGGDEQFF
once TRBJ2-1 15 TRBV5-6 . TGTGCCAGCAGCCTCCTCGGAGCGGCGGACAATGAGCAGTTCTTC CASSLLGAADNEQFF
. TRBJ2-7 14 TRBV29-1 TRBD1 TGCAGCGTTGTGAAGGACAGGGCCTTGGACGAGCAGTACTTC CSVVKDRALDEQYF
. TRBJ2-7 14 TRBV2 . TGTGCCAGCAGCCTAAGGACAGTGTCCTACGAGCAGTACTTC CASSLRTVSYEQYF
. TRBJ2-7 16 TRBV29-1 TRBD1 TGCAGCGCCCACGGCGGGGACAGGGGAATAACCTACGAGCAGTACTTC CSAHGGDRGITYEQYF
. TRBJ2-3 15 TRBV5-4 TRBD2 TGTGCCAGCAGCTCCTATGGGGAGGGGCCAGATACGCAGTATTTT CASSSYGEGPDTQYF
. TRBJ2-4 15 TRBV7-8 TRBD1 TGTGCCAGCAGCTTAAAGGGACAGGGGGGAAACATTCAGTACTTC CASSLKGQGGNIQYF
. TRBJ2-6 15 TRBV28 . TGTGCCAGCAGTTTATGGGGAGCTGGGGCCAACGTCCTGACTTTC CASSLWGAGANVLTF
. TRBJ1-5 15 TRBV2 TRBD1 TGTGCCAGCAGCAGACAGGGAACCAACAATCAGCCCCAGCATTTT CASSRQGTNNQPQHF
. TRBJ1-5 13 TRBV5-1 . TGCGCCAGCAGCTTCGGAGGGAGGGAGCCCCAGCATTTT CASSFGGREPQHF
. TRBJ2-5 17 TRBV10-2 TRBD2 TGCGCCAGCAGTGAGTCGGGGACTATCTCCAGGTCGGAGACCCAGTACTTC CASSESGTISRSETQYF
. TRBJ1-1 13 TRBV4-2 . TGTGCCAGCAGTCAAAGACAAAACACTGAAGCTTTCTTT CASSQRQNTEAFF
. TRBJ2-6 15 TRBV10-3 . TGTGCCATCAGTGAGCACTCCTCTGGGGCCAACGTCCTGACTTTC CAISEHSSGANVLTF
. TRBJ2-7 14 TRBV28 . TGTGCCAGCAGTTTGGGGGGGCAGGGCTACGAGCAGTACTTC CASSLGGQGYEQYF
. TRBJ2-2 11 TRBV19 . TGTGCCAGTAGTATGAGAGGGGAGCTGTTTTTT CASSMRGELFF
. TRBJ1-1 14 TRBV6-5 . TGTGCCAGCAGTTACAGGGGAACGAACACTGAAGCTTTCTTT CASSYRGTNTEAFF
. TRBJ1-1 15 TRBV28 . TGTGCCAGCAGGTTGTACAGAAACCTGAACACTGAAGCTTTCTTT CASRLYRNLNTEAFF
few TRBJ1-5 15 TRBV4-1 . TGCGCCAGCAGCCAAAGAGATGAGGGAAGTCAGCCCCAGCATTTT CASSQRDEGSQPQHF
. TRBJ1-2 13 TRBV9 TRBD1 TGTGCCAGCAGCGGAGGACAGGTCGGTGGCTACACCTTC CASSGGQVGGYTF